Listed here are 3 T cell receptor beta chains from one sample, sequenced in a study of shared clonotypes between healthy human individuals. Sequencing used immunoSEQ multiplex PCR; TCRdb keeps in-frame clones, though not all of them. Among fewer than 400,000 clones listed, over 65% were seen once. Material for sequencing was memory CD4+ T cells sorted from blood. Specified subset: CD45RA-negative fraction. The source of these receptors is a man aged 25-45 years in good health.

The chain combines TRBV28 with TRBJ2-7, with 11 positions matching TRBD1. V lost 5 bases, J lost 9 bases, and 9 bases stayed unmatched. Germline CDR1 and CDR2: MDHEN and SYDVKM. This CDR3 has 14 amino acids. In nucleotides, the CDR3 is TGTGCCAGCAGTGTAGCCGGGACAGGGGGAGGGCAGTACTTC. Translation gives CASSVAGTGGGQYF.

Turning to this clone: This CDR3 is also generated by other DNA sequences in the sample. The chain couples TRBV5-1 to TRBJ2-7; 9 nucleotides line up with TRBD2. CDR3 length: 14 residues. With V trimmed by 2 bases and J by 4 bases, 4 bases remained unmatched. Germline CDR1 SGHRS, CDR2 YFSETQ. CDR3 sequence reads: CASSFSGSSYEQYF. The CDR3 nucleotides are TGCGCCAGCAGCTTTAGCGGGAGTTCTTACGAGCAGTACTTC.

This chain uses TRBV28 with TRBJ1-2, with TRBD1 matching over 10 bases. This CDR3 spans 15 amino acids. Unmatched junction bases numbered 8, after V lost 5 bases and J lost 5 bases. The V gene's germline CDR1 is MDHEN and CDR2 SYDVKM. CDR3 region: CASSPPGQGVYGYTF. The DNA of the CDR3 is TGTGCCAGCAGTCCGCCCGGACAGGGGGTATATGGCTACACCTTC.